What follows describes a single TCR beta chain. What it recognizes is unknown. Trimming shortened V by 5 bases and J by 2 bases, and 16 bases separated the two germline ends. The CDR3 is 16 amino acids. In germline, CDR1 is SEHNR, CDR2 FQNEAQ (reference sequence). Naive CD8 isolation took CD45RO-negative cells positively selected for CCR7 and excluded terminally differentiated effector memory CD45RA+ cells. The record originates from a study of shared clonotypes between healthy human individuals. Study-level results: A limitation of the genetic and exposure-history diversity represented arose from few donors.

Libraries were prepared by immunoSEQ multiplex PCR; TCRdb keeps only in-frame clonotypes and omits some of them. Among approximately 720,000 clones listed, 92% were seen once. The rearrangement uses TRBV7-9 and TRBJ2-1; maybe TRBD2 (6 bases). This clonotype originated in a man aged 25 to 45 in good health. Material for sequencing was naive CD8+ T cells sorted from blood. CDR3 sequence reads: CASSLSRDSAYNEQFF. The CDR3, as DNA: TGTGCCAGCAGCCTGTCCCGGGACTCAGCCTACAATGAGCAGTTCTTC.